The 11 T cell receptor beta chains listed next were all sequenced from one sample in a study of blood T cells in healthy people across ages (dated by TCRdb to 2015 to 2017). The method was 5' RACE. Reads for this sample came from an Illumina HiSeq 2500. The second PCR ran for about 7 to 11 cycles and used a J-beta primer mix along with a sample-barcoded 5' primer. In TCRdb, the public reads were trimmed at Q25 with fastp and aligned with MiXCR, with productive beta chains retained. CDR3 protein sequences are deduplicated, and each keeps its most common genes and DNA. For this sample the table gives around 1.7 million distinct CDR3 sequences, of which 28% were detected only once. The ten largest make up 7% to 9% of the sample. Sequences were obtained from blood. The receptors come from a woman younger than 45 in good health.

This clonotype turned up a few times. V is TRBV5-1 and J is TRBJ1-5; D might be TRBD1 (6 bases). V lost 4 bases to trimming and J lost 2 bases, with 13 bases between them. The CDR3 is 15 residues long. Looked up from germline, CDR1 is SGHRS and CDR2 is YFSETQ. CDR3 amino acids: CASSVTGSGNQPQHF. CDR3 DNA: TGCGCCAGCAGCGTAACAGGGTCGGGCAATCAGCCCCAGCATTTT. Using reference TRBV5-1 and TRBJ1-5 for the parts outside the CDR3, the full variable domain is KAGVTQTPRYLIKTRGQQVTLSCSPISGHRSVSWYQQTPGQGLQFLFEYFSETQRNKGNFPGRFSGRQFSNSRSEMNVSTLELGDSALYLCASSVTGSGNQPQHFGDGTRLSIL.

This clonotype has a count of ten or more. This chain uses TRBV5-4 with TRBJ2-3; D gene unclear. The CDR3 consists of 15 residues. Between the trimmed V and J ends, which lost 4 bases and 1 base, there was a span of 13 bases. The germline V gene encodes CDR1 SGHNT and CDR2 YYREEE (reference sequence). CDR3 loop: CASSQQELGTDTQYF. Written as DNA, the CDR3 is TGTGCCAGCAGCCAGCAGGAACTCGGCACAGATACGCAGTATTTT. Supplemented by reference TRBV5-4 and TRBJ2-3, the full variable domain reads ETGVTQSPTHLIKTRGQQVTLRCSSQSGHNTVSWYQQALGQGPQFIFQYYREEENGRGNFPPRFSGLQFPNYSSELNVNALELDDSALYLCASSQQELGTDTQYFGPGTRLTVL.

This clonotype was picked up a small number of times. This CDR3 is CASANILPGQEKGEQFF. The CDR3, as DNA: TGTGCTAGTGCCAATATCTTACCGGGACAGGAGAAAGGTGAGCAGTTCTTC. This chain links TRBV12-5 with TRBJ2-1, with TRBD1 identical over 8 bases. This CDR3 spans 17 amino acids. Germline V gives CDR1 LGHNT, CDR2 FRNRAP. Losses at the gene ends were 7 bases for V and 9 bases for J; bases not matched to a gene: 20.

This rearrangement joins TRBV11-2 to TRBJ2-3; D unresolved. Per germline, CDR1 SGHAT and CDR2 FQNNGV. This CDR3 comprises 13 residues. V was cut by 8 bases and J by 3 bases, with 12 bases left in between. The chain's CDR3 is CASELHSTDTQYF. CDR3 nucleotides: TGTGCCAGCGAATTGCATAGTACAGATACGCAGTATTTT.

CDR3 coding DNA: TGTGCCACCAGCAGAGGGAATATTGGACAGTACAACACAGATACGCAGTATTTT. Protein product: CATSRGNIGQYNTDTQYF. The J gene is TRBJ2-3, the V gene TRBV15; D is perhaps TRBD1 (6 bases). This CDR3 has 18 residues. From germline, CDR1 is LNHNV and CDR2 YYDKDF (reference sequence). V was cut by 1 base and J by 2 bases, with 19 bases left in between.

The V and J genes are TRBV28 and TRBJ1-1, with a tentative D call TRBD1 (6 bases). The V gene's germline CDR1 is MDHEN and CDR2 SYDVKM. The CDR3 spans 14 residues. Trimming removed 8 bases at V and 3 bases at J, with 16 bases between. The CDR3, as DNA: TGTGCCAGCCCGGCTTCCGGGGGCGACACTGAAGCTTTCTTT. This translates into CASPASGGDTEAFF.

This clonotype was seen ten or more times. The chain uses TRBV24-1 and TRBJ2-7; no firm D call. V dropped 7 bases and J dropped 2 bases, with 8 bases sitting between them. CDR1 and CDR2 from the germline V gene are KGHDR and SFDVKD. The CDR3 is 12 residues long. The CDR3 DNA reads as TGTGCCACCAGCGACGGTCCCTACGAGCAGTACTTC. Amino acid sequence: CATSDGPYEQYF.

This clonotype was observed a few times. A junction end diverges from the germline sequence, so it may reflect a read error. J is TRBJ2-4 and V is TRBV5-1; no reliable D call. Germline V gene data show CDR1 as SGHRS and CDR2 as YFSETQ. This CDR3 spans 14 amino acids. The CDR3 protein is CASGLETAADIQYF. The DNA of the CDR3 is TGCGCCAGCGGCTTGGAAACAGCAGCCGACATTCAGTACTTC.

This clonotype was picked up a small number of times. V usage is TRBV2 and J usage is TRBJ2-7; possibly TRBD1 for D (6 bases). This CDR3 contains 14 residues. Germline-derived CDR1 and CDR2 are SNHLY and FYNNEI. Trimming removed 6 bases from V and 3 bases from J, with 15 bases in between. CDR3 sequence (DNA): TGTGCCAGCAGGGGGGACAAGGTAATCTACGAGCAGTACTTC. It specifies CASRGDKVIYEQYF. Using reference TRBV2 and TRBJ2-7 for the parts outside the CDR3, the full variable domain is EPEVTQTPSHQVTQMGQEVILRCVPISNHLYFYWYRQILGQKVEFLVSFYNNEISEKSEIFDDQFSVERPDGSNFTLKIRSTKLEDSAMYFCASRGDKVIYEQYFGPGTRLTVT.

There are many counts of this clonotype. The chain couples TRBV20-1 to TRBJ2-1; 8 bases are a match to TRBD2. The CDR3 is made up of 14 amino acids. Germline loops: CDR1 DFQATT, CDR2 SNEGSKA (reference sequence). V gave up 7 bases and J gave up 7 bases; unmatched junction bases: 12. CDR3 DNA: TGCAGTGTTTCGAGCGGGAGTGCCTTAAATGAGCAGTTCTTC. It translates to CSVSSGSALNEQFF.

In its sample, this clonotype was seen a few times. The rearrangement links TRBV9 to TRBJ1-2; 7 bases fit TRBD1. The germline V gene has CDR1 SGDLS and CDR2 YYNGEE. The CDR3 sequence is 16 residues long. Losses at the gene ends were 4 bases for V and 4 bases for J; bases not matched to a gene: 13. The chain's CDR3 is CASSPYRDRAFYGYTF. CDR3 bases: TGTGCCAGCAGCCCATACCGGGACAGAGCCTTCTATGGCTACACCTTC.